The clone carrying this T cell receptor beta chain was found a few times. No antigen is known for it. One end of the junction does not line up with germline, which may come from a read error. These data originate in a study of T cells in Graves' hyperthyroidism and ophthalmopathy. Across the study: Peripheral blood was acquired at first diagnosis, ahead of any therapy whatsoever.

Findings and caveats of the study: Most thyroid-expanded clonotypes above 0.001 were also found in blood.

Amplified TCR beta CDR3 regions came from RNA transcripts. The study used the HTBI primer set for a first-round RT-PCR of the TCR CDR3. TCRdb re-called the multiplex PCR reads through MiXCR, storing one row per CDR3 protein. The data hold 650,000 to 750,000 distinct CDR3 sequences, with 13% to 15% observed a single time. Germline V CDR1 and CDR2: SGHDN, FVKESK. The CDR3 loop spans 17 amino acids. Uncontrolled infection, other autoimmune disease, pregnancy and lactation each barred patients from inclusion. The diagnoses drew upon clinical symptoms, serum thyroxine and TRAb, thyroid ultrasound and orbital computed tomography.

The rearrangement uses TRBV14 and TRBJ2-1, with D perhaps assigned TRBD1 or TRBD2 (6 bases each). Sequencing was carried out using blood. The clonotype was recovered from a woman in her late teens or twenties with Graves' hyperthyroidism. CDR3 sequence: CASSPRWGASSCNEQFF. CDR3 coding DNA: TGTGCCAGCAGCCCTCGGTGGGGGGCGAGCTCCTGCAATGAGCAGTTCTTC.